The 4 T cell receptor beta chains listed next were all sequenced from one sample in a study of blood T cell repertoires in COVID-19. TCRdb keeps only in-frame clones here, not all; method: immunoSEQ multiplex PCR. Here the sample spans some 300,000 clones, approximately 91% being singletons. Source material: PBMCs or T cells enriched from blood (not recorded which). The receptors shown here come from a woman aged 25 to 39 who had recovered from COVID-19.

The chain joins TRBV5-1 to TRBJ1-1, with D unclear. Trimming left V 0 bases short and J 0 bases short, with 12 bases between. The CDR3 is 16 amino acids. Germline CDR1 reads SGHRS; CDR2 reads YFSETQ. DNA of the CDR3: TGCGCCAGCAGCTTGGAGTCAGGTCTTCTGAACACTGAAGCTTTCTTT. It encodes CASSLESGLLNTEAFF. Full variable domain (outside the CDR3, taken from reference TRBV5-1 and TRBJ1-1): KAGVTQTPRYLIKTRGQQVTLSCSPISGHRSVSWYQQTPGQGLQFLFEYFSETQRNKGNFPGRFSGRQFSNSRSEMNVSTLELGDSALYLCASSLESGLLNTEAFFGQGTRLTVV.

The V and J genes are TRBV9 and TRBJ2-7; D is possibly TRBD2 (7 bases). The length of the CDR3 is 15 residues. V shed 0 bases and J shed 2 bases, with 12 bases lying between them. Germline CDR1 and CDR2: SGDLS and YYNGEE. The CDR3: CASSVEGGAAYEQYF. Here the CDR3 DNA reads TGTGCCAGCAGCGTAGAGGGGGGGGCTGCCTACGAGCAGTACTTC.

This sequence joins TRBV7-9 and TRBJ2-7; perhaps TRBD2 as D (6 bases). Between the trimmed V and J ends, which lost 5 bases and 2 bases, there was a span of 13 bases. The CDR3 has 14 residues. CDR1 is SEHNR, CDR2 FQNEAQ, per germline (reference sequence). CDR3 coding DNA: TGTGCCAGCAGCGCCGGGAGACAGCCCTACGAGCAGTACTTC. Encoded protein: CASSAGRQPYEQYF.

The rearrangement uses TRBV4-3 and TRBJ1-4, with 9 bases identical to TRBD1. Germline CDR1 LGHNA, CDR2 YSLEER. Unmatched junction bases numbered 5, after V lost 2 bases and J lost 7 bases. The CDR3 runs 15 residues. The CDR3: CASSQTQGAFEKLFF. DNA for the CDR3: TGCGCCAGCAGCCAAACACAGGGGGCATTTGAAAAACTGTTTTTT.